This T cell receptor beta chain was found in a study of T cell responses to AZD1222 COVID-19 vaccine. Broader study findings: Just a handful of AZD1222 recipients tested seropositive at baseline. Without day 14 samples, only post-peak T cell repertoires were studied.

Method: immunoSEQ multiplex PCR; TCRdb's copy keeps in-frame clones and lacks some. The sample has 68,000 or so clones; 88% are singletons. This CDR3 has 17 residues. V was clipped by 4 bases and J by 3 bases; unmatched bases: 9. CDR1 is SGHDN, CDR2 FVKESK, per germline. About this clone itself: Its antigen is undetermined.

The sequenced sample was peripheral blood, obtained on day 0 of AZD1222 vaccination. The chain carries TRBV14 and TRBJ2-5; TRBD2 aligns across 12 bases. The TCR sequence derives from an adult in good health. CDR3 region: CASSPPGLAGVKETQYF. DNA of the CDR3: TGTGCCAGCAGCCCCCCGGGACTAGCGGGCGTTAAAGAGACCCAGTACTTC.